Below are 29 T cell receptor beta chains sequenced from a single sample in a study of blood T cell repertoires in COVID-19. Using immunoSEQ multiplex PCR, the repertoire was profiled, and TCRdb retains in-frame clones only, with some absent. The sample yields roughly 120,000 clones, approximately 86% seen once. The sequenced sample consisted of peripheral blood. The receptors originated from a woman between 45 and 60 years old with active or convalescent COVID-19.

CDR3 amino acids: CAWTPPKGVYSGANVLTF. The CDR3 DNA follows: TGTGCCTGGACCCCTCCCAAGGGAGTCTACTCTGGGGCCAACGTCCTGACTTTC. This sequence joins TRBV30 and TRBJ2-6, with a possible D match to TRBD2 (5 bases). CDR1 GTSNPN and CDR2 SVGIG come from the germline V gene (reference sequence). This CDR3 contains 18 residues. Trimming shortened V by 4 bases and J by 0 bases, and 19 bases separated the two germline ends.

The gene calls are TRBV11-2 and TRBJ1-2, with 7 bases aligning to TRBD1. V was pared by 5 bases and J by 4 bases, with 4 bases of the junction left unmatched. In germline, CDR1 is SGHAT, CDR2 FQNNGV. CDR3 length: 13 amino acids. Written as DNA, the CDR3 is TGTGCCAGCAGCCGAGGGGGCATCTATGGCTACACCTTC. Its translation: CASSRGGIYGYTF.

The sample holds one count of this clone. The rearrangement uses TRBV10-3 and TRBJ1-5, with D uncertain. CDR1 ENHRY and CDR2 SYGVKD come from the germline V gene. This CDR3 has 12 residues. V was trimmed by 8 bases and J by 2 bases, leaving 7 bases between them. The CDR3 bases are TGTGCCATCCGCGGGGGCAATCAGCCCCAGCATTTT. This translates into CAIRGGNQPQHF.

The chain couples TRBV5-4 to TRBJ1-6, with a weak D call TRBD1 (6 bases). The CDR3 is 14 amino acids. Looked up from germline, CDR1 is SGHNT and CDR2 is YYREEE (reference sequence). V shed 4 bases and J shed 14 bases, with 19 bases lying between them. CDR3 DNA sequence: TGTGCCAGCAGCCCTGGACAGTCGCCTCCGGCCCTCCACTTT. Translated: CASSPGQSPPALHF.

Details on this clone: A junction end diverges from the germline sequence, so it may reflect a read error. The chain is built from TRBV7-7 and TRBJ1-2; the D gene is possibly TRBD1 (5 bases). CDR1 is SSHAT and CDR2 is FNYEAQ in the germline V gene (reference sequence). This CDR3 region has 15 residues. As DNA, the CDR3 is TGTGCTAGCAGCTTAAGGCCCCCGGGGGACTATGGCTACACCTTC. Amino acids: CASSLRPPGDYGYTF. Full variable domain (remainder filled in from reference TRBV7-7 and TRBJ1-2): GAGVSQSPRYKVTKRGQDVTLRCDPISSHATLYWYQQALGQGPEFLTYFNYEAQPDKSGLPSDRFSAERPEGSISTLTIQRTEQRDSAMYRCASSLRPPGDYGYTFGSGTRLTVV.

As DNA, the CDR3 is TGTGCCAGCAGTTTATTTGGCAGGGACTATGGCTACACCTTC. Translated: CASSLFGRDYGYTF. The gene calls are TRBV28 and TRBJ1-2, with a possible D match to TRBD1 (5 bases). V gave up 1 base and J gave up 3 bases, with 9 bases separating them. This CDR3 comprises 14 residues. Germline V CDR1 and CDR2: MDHEN, SYDVKM.

The genes are TRBV10-3 and TRBJ2-1; 10 bases are shared with TRBD2. After removal of 8 bases from V and 8 bases from J, the junction contained 12 bases not matched to a gene. The CDR3 has 15 amino acids. The V gene's germline CDR1 is ENHRY and CDR2 SYGVKD. The CDR3 DNA is TGTGCCATCGGAAGGGGAGCGGGAGGGCTCGATGAGCAGTTCTTC. Residues: CAIGRGAGGLDEQFF.

The V gene is TRBV28, the J gene TRBJ2-3; a possible D gene is TRBD1 (5 bases). Germline CDR1 is MDHEN and CDR2 is SYDVKM. V gave up 7 bases and J gave up 2 bases, with 10 bases separating them. CDR3 length: 13 amino acids. Written as DNA, the CDR3 is TGTGCCAGCAAGGACAAGTACACAGATACGCAGTATTTT. This translates into CASKDKYTDTQYF.

The rearrangement links TRBV6-1 to TRBJ1-1; 8 bases are a match to TRBD1. J gave up 4 bases and V 5 bases, and 3 bases lay outside the gene matches. This CDR3 has 13 residues. Germline V gene sequence: CDR1 MNHNS, CDR2 SASEGT. Here the CDR3 reads CASSSTGGTEAFF. In DNA, the CDR3 is TGTGCCAGCAGTTCAACAGGGGGCACTGAAGCTTTCTTT.

This clone was seen only once. The V gene is TRBV19, the J gene TRBJ1-2; 12 nucleotides line up with TRBD1. Germline trimming cut 2 bases from V and 8 bases from J; bases unmatched to any gene: 9. The CDR3 extends over 16 amino acids. Germline CDR1 is LNHDA and CDR2 is SQIVND (reference sequence). CDR3 bases: TGTGCCAGTAGTATACCGACCCCGGGACAGGGGGCGGGCTACACCTTC. Protein product: CASSIPTPGQGAGYTF.

The J gene is TRBJ2-5, the V gene TRBV5-4; 9 bases align to TRBD1. J gave up 1 base and V 7 bases, and 8 bases lay outside the gene matches. Looked up from germline, CDR1 is SGHNT and CDR2 is YYREEE (reference sequence). The CDR3 runs to 15 residues. The CDR3 DNA reads as TGTGCCAGCGCCCGGACAGGGGAAGGCCAAGAGACCCAGTACTTC. Translated, it gives CASARTGEGQETQYF.

The chain couples TRBV5-1 to TRBJ2-1, with unresolved D. Looked up from germline, CDR1 is SGHRS and CDR2 is YFSETQ. The CDR3 totals 14 residues. Trimming left V 0 bases short and J 4 bases short, with 8 bases between. DNA of the CDR3: TGCGCCAGCAGCTTGGACCCGGGTTACAATGAGCAGTTCTTC. It is translated as CASSLDPGYNEQFF.

The chain uses TRBV4-2 and TRBJ1-2; TRBD1 is a possible D gene (6 bases). Germline V gives CDR1 LGHNA, CDR2 YNFKEQ. The V end lost 3 bases, the J end lost 3 bases, and 14 bases lay between the germline ends. The CDR3 loop spans 15 amino acids. The CDR3 bases are TGTGCCAGCAGCCAGGAACAGGGATTGGACTATGGCTACACCTTC. This encodes CASSQEQGLDYGYTF.

J is TRBJ2-7 and V is TRBV11-2; 8 positions match TRBD1. V trimming: 6 bases; J trimming: 8 bases; junction bases outside the gene matches: 9. The CDR3 contains 13 residues. The germline gives CDR1 SGHAT, CDR2 FQNNGV. The CDR3 region is CASSFLRQGKQYF. DNA of the CDR3: TGTGCCAGCAGTTTCCTCCGACAGGGGAAGCAGTACTTC.

The chain carries TRBV18 and TRBJ2-7, with D possibly TRBD1 on 5 matching bases. The CDR3 contains 15 residues. CDR1 is KGHSH, CDR2 LQKENI, per germline. The ends were cut back, 0 bases at V and 1 base at J, with 10 bases in the middle. The CDR3, as DNA: TGTGCCAGCTCACCACCGGCAGGGCGTTCCTACGAGCAGTACTTC. Protein: CASSPPAGRSYEQYF.

The V and J genes are TRBV7-9 and TRBJ2-1; TRBD2 aligns across 12 bases. The CDR3 extends over 14 amino acids. V shed 8 bases and J 6 bases; nucleotides not matched to a gene: 5. From germline, CDR1 is SEHNR and CDR2 FQNEAQ (reference sequence). CDR3 residues: CASATSGSFNEQFF. DNA of the CDR3: TGTGCCAGCGCGACTAGCGGGAGTTTCAATGAGCAGTTCTTC.

This chain connects TRBV11-2 to TRBJ2-1, with D perhaps TRBD2 (7 bases). The CDR3 runs 18 residues. Germline assignment: CDR1 SGHAT and CDR2 FQNNGV. The V end lost 2 bases, the J end lost 0 bases, and 17 bases lay between the germline ends. CDR3 loop: CASSLSPSGTSSYNEQFF. The CDR3 DNA reads as TGTGCCAGCAGCTTAAGTCCCAGCGGGACAAGCTCCTACAATGAGCAGTTCTTC.

This clone was seen just once. The rearrangement uses TRBV14 and TRBJ2-2, with D maybe TRBD1 (6 bases). This CDR3 has 17 residues. V gave up 0 bases and J gave up 4 bases, with 15 bases separating them. Germline CDR1 SGHDN, CDR2 FVKESK. For the CDR3, the DNA is TGTGCCAGCAGCCAAGATTTGACAGGACCACTCACCGGGGAGCTGTTTTTT. Protein sequence: CASSQDLTGPLTGELFF.

This chain connects TRBV5-1 to TRBJ2-7, with TRBD1 matching over 8 bases. CDR3 length: 18 amino acids. V lost 4 bases, J lost 5 bases, and 20 bases stayed unmatched. Germline values: CDR1 SGHRS, CDR2 YFSETQ. The CDR3 loop reads CASSPLRGEGTGHNEQYF. The DNA of the CDR3 is TGCGCCAGCAGCCCTCTCCGCGGGGAAGGGACAGGCCACAACGAGCAGTACTTC.

The chain employs TRBV3-1 (or the pseudogene TRBV3-2) and TRBJ2-4; maybe TRBD1 (6 bases). CDR1 is LGHDT, CDR2 YNNKEL, per germline (reference sequence). V was pared by 2 bases and J by 0 bases, with 11 bases between. CDR3 size: 16 residues. The DNA for the CDR3 is TGTGCCAGCAGCCAACAGGGGAGACTAGCCAAAAACATTCAGTACTTC. Translated, it gives CASSQQGRLAKNIQYF.

This chain joins TRBV7-9 and TRBJ1-1, with 7 positions matching TRBD1. The germline V gene has CDR1 SEHNR and CDR2 FQNEAQ (reference sequence). The CDR3 has 14 residues. The V gene end was trimmed by 3 bases and the J gene end by 1 base; junction bases not matched to a gene: 2. The CDR3 nucleotides read TGTGCCAGCAGCTTTAACAGGGGGAACACTGAAGCTTTCTTT. Amino acids: CASSFNRGNTEAFF. The whole variable domain, filled in from reference TRBV7-9 and TRBJ1-1, reads DTGVSQNPRHKITKRGQNVTFRCDPISEHNRLYWYRQTLGQGPEFLTYFQNEAQLEKSRLLSDRFSAERPKGSFSTLEIQRTEQGDSAMYLCASSFNRGNTEAFFGQGTRLTVV.

The V gene is TRBV12-3 or TRBV12-4, the J gene TRBJ2-7, with D perhaps TRBD1 (6 bases). V lost 3 bases to trimming and J lost 5 bases, with 8 bases between them. This CDR3 comprises 12 residues. The CDR3 region has the DNA TGTGCCAGCAGTTTGGACAGAAACGAGCAGTACTTC. This codes for CASSLDRNEQYF.

J is TRBJ2-7 and V is TRBV5-1; D is possibly TRBD1 (5 bases). The V end was cut by 5 bases, the J end by 1 base, with 13 bases between. This CDR3 is 14 amino acids long. The germline V gene has CDR1 SGHRS and CDR2 YFSETQ. CDR3 coding DNA: TGCGCCAGCAGGGCAGGGAATCCATCCTACGAGCAGTACTTC. Translation: CASRAGNPSYEQYF.

The V call is TRBV9, the J call TRBJ2-2; TRBD2 agrees at 13 bases. Germline V lookup: CDR1 SGDLS, CDR2 YYNGEE. This CDR3 comprises 16 residues. After removal of 6 bases from V and 7 bases from J, the junction contained 9 bases not matched to a gene. The CDR3 DNA reads as TGTGCCAGCACCAGGACTAGCGGGAGTCAGGGCGGGGAGCTGTTTTTT. As protein: CASTRTSGSQGGELFF.

J is TRBJ2-1 and V is TRBV4-2; no clear D. This CDR3 region has 16 residues. Trimming left V 0 bases short and J 8 bases short, with 17 bases between. The germline CDR1 and CDR2 sequences are LGHNA and YNFKEQ. In DNA form, the CDR3 reads TGTGCCAGCAGCCAAGAGGTACTTTGGTTGTTGGATGAGCAGTTCTTC. Translation: CASSQEVLWLLDEQFF.

The chain couples TRBV5-4 to TRBJ2-7, with TRBD1 matching 12 bases. The CDR3 extends over 15 amino acids. Losses at the gene ends were 4 bases for V and 4 bases for J; bases not matched to a gene: 6. Germline assignment: CDR1 SGHNT and CDR2 YYREEE (reference sequence). The CDR3 sequence: CASSPRDRGPYEQYF. CDR3 bases: TGTGCCAGCAGCCCGCGGGACAGGGGGCCTTACGAGCAGTACTTC.

The rearrangement joins TRBV28 to TRBJ1-2; 8 nucleotides align to TRBD1. V was clipped by 7 bases and J by 3 bases; unmatched bases: 13. The CDR3 has 16 residues. Germline V gene data show CDR1 as MDHEN and CDR2 as SYDVKM. As DNA, the CDR3 is TGTGCCAGCACCTCCCCCCGGGACAGGTCACACTATGGCTACACCTTC. Translating gives CASTSPRDRSHYGYTF.

This chain connects TRBV2 to TRBJ2-3, with a tentative D call TRBD2 (5 bases). The CDR3 is 12 residues long. V gave up 5 bases and J gave up 4 bases, with 7 bases separating them. Germline CDR1 reads SNHLY; CDR2 reads FYNNEI. The CDR3 DNA sequence: TGTGCCAGCAGTCCAGCGGCAGATACGCAGTATTTT. Amino acid sequence: CASSPAADTQYF.

This clone was seen more than once but under ten times. The V call is TRBV27, the J call TRBJ1-6; D not resolved. V lost 8 bases and J 5 bases, leaving 16 bases between the germline ends. There are 15 residues in the CDR3. Germline CDR1 and CDR2: MNHEY and SMNVEV (reference sequence). For the CDR3, the DNA is TGTGCCAGCTTGGTCGGGTTTGGTCATAATTCACCCCTCCACTTT. Translation: CASLVGFGHNSPLHF.